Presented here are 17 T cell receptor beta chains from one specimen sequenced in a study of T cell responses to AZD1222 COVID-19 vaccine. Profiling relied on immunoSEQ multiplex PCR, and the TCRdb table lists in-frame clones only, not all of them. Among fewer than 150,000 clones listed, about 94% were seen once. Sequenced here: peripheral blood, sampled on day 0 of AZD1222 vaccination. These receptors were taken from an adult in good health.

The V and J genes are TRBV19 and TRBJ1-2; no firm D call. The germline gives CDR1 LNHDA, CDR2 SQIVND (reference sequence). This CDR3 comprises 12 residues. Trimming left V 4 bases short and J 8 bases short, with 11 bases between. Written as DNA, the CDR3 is TGTGCCAGTAGTACTCAAAACGGGGGCTACACCTTC. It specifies CASSTQNGGYTF.

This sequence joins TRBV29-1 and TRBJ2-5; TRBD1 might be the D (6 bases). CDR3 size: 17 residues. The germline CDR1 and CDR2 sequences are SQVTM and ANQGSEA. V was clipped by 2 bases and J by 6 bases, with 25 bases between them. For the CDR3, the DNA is TGCAGCGTTGAATCCCCACCAGGACAGTCCGGTGTCCAGACCCAGTACTTC. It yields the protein CSVESPPGQSGVQTQYF.

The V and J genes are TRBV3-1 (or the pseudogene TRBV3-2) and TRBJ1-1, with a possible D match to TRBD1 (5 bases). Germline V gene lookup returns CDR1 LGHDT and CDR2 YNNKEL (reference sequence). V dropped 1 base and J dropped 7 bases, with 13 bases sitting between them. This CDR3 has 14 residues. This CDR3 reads CASSQAPPGSEAFF. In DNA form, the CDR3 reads TGTGCCAGCAGCCAAGCACCACCAGGGAGTGAAGCTTTCTTT.

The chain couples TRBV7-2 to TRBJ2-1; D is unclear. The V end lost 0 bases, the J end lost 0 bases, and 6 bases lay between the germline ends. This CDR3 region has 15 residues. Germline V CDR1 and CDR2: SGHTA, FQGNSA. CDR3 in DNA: TGTGCCAGCAGCTTAGCGGGGTCCTCCTACAATGAGCAGTTCTTC. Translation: CASSLAGSSYNEQFF. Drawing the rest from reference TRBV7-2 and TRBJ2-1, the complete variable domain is GAGVSQSPSNKVTEKGKDVELRCDPISGHTALYWYRQSLGQGLEFLIYFQGNSAPDKSGLPSDRFSAERTGGSVSTLTIQRTQQEDSAVYLCASSLAGSSYNEQFFGPGTRLTVL.

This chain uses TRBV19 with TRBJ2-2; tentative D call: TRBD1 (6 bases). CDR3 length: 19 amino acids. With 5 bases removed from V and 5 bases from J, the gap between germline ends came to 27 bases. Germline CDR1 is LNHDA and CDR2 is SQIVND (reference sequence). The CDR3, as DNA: TGTGCCAGTAGTTTGGGTGGTGTAGCAGGGGCGTTTGGGACCGGGGAGCTGTTTTTT. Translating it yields CASSLGGVAGAFGTGELFF.

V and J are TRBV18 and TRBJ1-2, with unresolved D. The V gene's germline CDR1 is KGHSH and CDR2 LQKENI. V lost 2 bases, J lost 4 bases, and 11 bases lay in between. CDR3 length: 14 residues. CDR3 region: CASSPTRELYGYTF. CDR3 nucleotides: TGTGCCAGCTCACCAACCCGGGAGCTCTATGGCTACACCTTC.

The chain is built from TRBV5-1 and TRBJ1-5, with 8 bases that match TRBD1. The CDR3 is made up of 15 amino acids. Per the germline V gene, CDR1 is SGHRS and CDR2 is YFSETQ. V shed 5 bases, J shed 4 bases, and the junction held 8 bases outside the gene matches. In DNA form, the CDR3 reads TGCGCCAGCAGTTTTACAGGGGGAGGAAATCAGCCCCAGCATTTT. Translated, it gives CASSFTGGGNQPQHF.

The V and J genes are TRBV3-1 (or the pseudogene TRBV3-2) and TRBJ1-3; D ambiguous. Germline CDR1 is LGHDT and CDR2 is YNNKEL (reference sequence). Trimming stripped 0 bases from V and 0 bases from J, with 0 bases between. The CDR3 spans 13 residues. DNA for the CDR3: TGTGCCAGCAGCCAAGACTCTGGAAACACCATATATTTT. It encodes CASSQDSGNTIYF.

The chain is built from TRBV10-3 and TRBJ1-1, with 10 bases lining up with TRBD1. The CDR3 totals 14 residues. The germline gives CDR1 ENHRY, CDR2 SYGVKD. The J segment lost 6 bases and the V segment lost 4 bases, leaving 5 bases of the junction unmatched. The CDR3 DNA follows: TGTGCCATCAGTGGGCAGACAGGGGGCCCTGAAGCTTTCTTT. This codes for CAISGQTGGPEAFF.

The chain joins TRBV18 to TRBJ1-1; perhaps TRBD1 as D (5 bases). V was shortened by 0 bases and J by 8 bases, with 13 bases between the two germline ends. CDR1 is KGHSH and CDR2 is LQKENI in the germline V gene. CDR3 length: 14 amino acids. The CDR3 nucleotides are TGTGCCAGCTCACCACCGGTGCAGGGAGGCGAAGCTTTCTTT. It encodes CASSPPVQGGEAFF.

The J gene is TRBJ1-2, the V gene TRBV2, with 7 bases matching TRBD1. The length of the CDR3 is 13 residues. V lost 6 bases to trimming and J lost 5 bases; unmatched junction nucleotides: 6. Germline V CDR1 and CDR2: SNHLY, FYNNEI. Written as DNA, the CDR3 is TGTGCCAGCAGGCGGGACAGTGAGTATGGCTACACCTTC. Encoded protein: CASRRDSEYGYTF.

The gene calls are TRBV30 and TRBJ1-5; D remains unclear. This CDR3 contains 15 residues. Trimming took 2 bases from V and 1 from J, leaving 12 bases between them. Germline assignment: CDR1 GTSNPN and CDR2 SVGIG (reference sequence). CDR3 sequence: CAWSPPGRSNQPQHF. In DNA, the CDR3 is TGTGCCTGGAGTCCCCCTGGGCGAAGCAATCAGCCCCAGCATTTT.

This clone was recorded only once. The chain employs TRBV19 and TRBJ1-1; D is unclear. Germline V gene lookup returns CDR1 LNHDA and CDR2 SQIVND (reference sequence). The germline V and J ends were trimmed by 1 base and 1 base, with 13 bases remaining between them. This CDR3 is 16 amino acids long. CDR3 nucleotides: TGTGCCAGTAGTATAGGGGCAGGACGGTGGAACACTGAAGCTTTCTTT. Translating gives CASSIGAGRWNTEAFF. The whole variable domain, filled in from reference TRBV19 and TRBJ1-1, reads DGGITQSPKYLFRKEGQNVTLSCEQNLNHDAMYWYRQDPGQGLRLIYYSQIVNDFQKGDIAEGYSVSREKKESFPLTVTSAQKNPTAFYLCASSIGAGRWNTEAFFGQGTRLTVV.

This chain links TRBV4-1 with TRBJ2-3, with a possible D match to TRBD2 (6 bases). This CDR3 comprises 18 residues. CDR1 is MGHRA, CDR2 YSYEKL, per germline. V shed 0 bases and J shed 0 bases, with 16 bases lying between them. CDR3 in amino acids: CASSQEPAGITSTDTQYF. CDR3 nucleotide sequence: TGCGCCAGCAGCCAAGAACCCGCGGGAATTACTAGCACAGATACGCAGTATTTT.

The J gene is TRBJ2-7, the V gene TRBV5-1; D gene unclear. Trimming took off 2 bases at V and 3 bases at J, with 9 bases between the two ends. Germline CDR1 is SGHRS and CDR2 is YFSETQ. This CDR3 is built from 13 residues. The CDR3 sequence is CASSFGPNYEQYF. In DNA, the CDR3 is TGCGCCAGCAGCTTTGGGCCGAACTACGAGCAGTACTTC.

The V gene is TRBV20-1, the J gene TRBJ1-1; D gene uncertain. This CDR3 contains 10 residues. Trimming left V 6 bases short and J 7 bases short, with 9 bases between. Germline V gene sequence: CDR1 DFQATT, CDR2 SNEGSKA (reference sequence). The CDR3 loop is CSAATHEAFF. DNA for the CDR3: TGCAGTGCCGCGACACATGAAGCTTTCTTT.

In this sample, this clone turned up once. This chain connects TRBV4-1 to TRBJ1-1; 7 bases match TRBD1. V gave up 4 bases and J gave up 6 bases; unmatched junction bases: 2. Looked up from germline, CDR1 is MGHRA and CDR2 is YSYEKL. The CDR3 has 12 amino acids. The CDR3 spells CASSRGTAEAFF. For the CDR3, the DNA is TGCGCCAGCAGCCGCGGGACAGCTGAAGCTTTCTTT.